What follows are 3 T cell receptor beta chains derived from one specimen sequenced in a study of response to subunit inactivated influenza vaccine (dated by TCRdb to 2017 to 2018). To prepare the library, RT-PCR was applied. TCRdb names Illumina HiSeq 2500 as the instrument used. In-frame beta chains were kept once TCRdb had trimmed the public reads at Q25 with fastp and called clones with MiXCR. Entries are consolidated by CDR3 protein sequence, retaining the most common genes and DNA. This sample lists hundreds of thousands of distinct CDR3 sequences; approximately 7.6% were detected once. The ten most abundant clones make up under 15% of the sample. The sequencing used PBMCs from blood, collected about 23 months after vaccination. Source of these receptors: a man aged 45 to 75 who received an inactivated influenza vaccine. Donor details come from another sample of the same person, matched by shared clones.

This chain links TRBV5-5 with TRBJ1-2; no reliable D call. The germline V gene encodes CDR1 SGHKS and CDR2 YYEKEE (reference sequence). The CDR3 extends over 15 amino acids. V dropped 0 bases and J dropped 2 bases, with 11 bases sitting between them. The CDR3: CASSLAPSENYGYTF. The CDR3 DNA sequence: TGTGCCAGCAGCTTGGCCCCCTCGGAGAACTATGGCTACACCTTC.

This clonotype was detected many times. CDR3 in DNA: TGCAGTGCTAGACGCGGGACTAACCAAGAGACCCAGTACTTC. As protein: CSARRGTNQETQYF. J is TRBJ2-5 and V is TRBV20-1; 7 bases match TRBD2. The CDR3 length is 14 residues. CDR1 is DFQATT and CDR2 is SNEGSKA in the germline V gene (reference sequence). The ends lost 2 bases at V and 0 bases at J; junction bases unmatched: 3.

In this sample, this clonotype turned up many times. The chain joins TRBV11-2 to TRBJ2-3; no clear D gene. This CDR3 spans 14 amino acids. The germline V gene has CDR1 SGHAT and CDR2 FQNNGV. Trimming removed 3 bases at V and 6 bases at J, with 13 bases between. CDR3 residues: CASSFETPLDTQYF. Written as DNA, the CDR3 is TGTGCCAGCAGCTTCGAAACCCCCCTCGATACGCAGTATTTT.